Reported below is one TCR beta chain. The sample is drawn from a study of blood T cell repertoires in COVID-19. Study background: Both acute and convalescent COVID-19 samples were obtained from the United States, Italy and Spain.

In the original workflow: Reference gene primer amplification gave estimated nucleated cell counts. Sequenced by immunoSEQ multiplex PCR; TCRdb stores in-frame clones only, minus some. V and J calls and clone size are copied from that table; D and trimming were computed from the DNA. There are about 150,000 clones in the sample; about 90% occur only once, and about 5.7% lies in the top ten. Germline V lookup: CDR1 SEHNR, CDR2 FQNEAQ (reference sequence). The V end lost 3 bases, the J end lost 5 bases, and 14 bases lay between the germline ends. This CDR3 contains 15 residues. This clonotype originated in an elderly man with acute or convalescent COVID-19. The V call is TRBV7-9, the J call TRBJ2-1, with TRBD1 as a possible D gene (6 bases). What was sequenced was peripheral blood. The CDR3 spells CASSFFQGSDNEQFF. The CDR3 DNA reads TGTGCCAGCAGCTTCTTTCAGGGGTCGGACAATGAGCAGTTCTTC.